This entry lists 15 T cell receptor beta chains sequenced from one sample in a study of blood T cell repertoires in COVID-19. Sequencing used immunoSEQ multiplex PCR; TCRdb keeps in-frame clones, though not all of them. The table includes some 78,000 clones, roughly 85% detected once. Source material: peripheral blood. These receptor sequences come from a woman older than 75 with active or convalescent COVID-19.

This sequence joins TRBV5-5 and TRBJ2-7; 10 nucleotides line up with TRBD1. In germline, CDR1 is SGHKS, CDR2 YYEKEE (reference sequence). The ends lost 1 base at V and 7 bases at J; junction bases unmatched: 14. This CDR3 is 17 amino acids long. The CDR3 nucleotides are TGTGCCAGCAGCTTGTGGGGTACTCCGGGACAGGGGCGTGAGCAGTACTTC. Translation gives CASSLWGTPGQGREQYF.

The rearrangement uses TRBV5-1 and TRBJ2-1, with a possible D match to TRBD2 (5 bases). Germline V gene sequence: CDR1 SGHRS, CDR2 YFSETQ. There are 17 residues in the CDR3. Trimming shortened V by 0 bases and J by 1 base, and 14 bases separated the two germline ends. CDR3 nucleotide sequence: TGCGCCAGCAGCTTGGCCGGGAATAGCTGGTCCTACAATGAGCAGTTCTTC. Its translation is CASSLAGNSWSYNEQFF.

The V gene is TRBV6-5, the J gene TRBJ2-1; D is perhaps TRBD1 (6 bases). Trimming removed 0 bases at V and 2 bases at J, with 11 bases between. The CDR3 consists of 16 residues. The germline V gene encodes CDR1 MNHEY and CDR2 SVGAGI. For the CDR3, the DNA is TGTGCCAGCAGTTACTCGAGTAACAGGGCCTACAATGAGCAGTTCTTC. It is translated as CASSYSSNRAYNEQFF.

The V gene is TRBV2, the J gene TRBJ2-2; 8 bases match TRBD2. The CDR3 has 14 amino acids. CDR1 is SNHLY, CDR2 FYNNEI, per germline. With 7 bases clipped from V and 1 base from J, the junction kept 2 bases outside the gene matches. The DNA for the CDR3 is TGTGCCAGCACCCTAGCGGGGAACACCGGGGAGCTGTTTTTT. This encodes CASTLAGNTGELFF.

This chain joins TRBV5-1 and TRBJ2-1; TRBD2 matches 10 bases. The length of the CDR3 is 19 residues. The junction had 21 bases not matched to a gene; V was cut back by 5 bases and J by 7 bases. The germline gives CDR1 SGHRS, CDR2 YFSETQ. The CDR3 nucleotides are TGCGCCAGCAGTCCCCGGCGTACAGCTTCACTAGCGGGAAGGAATGAGCAGTTCTTC. It translates to CASSPRRTASLAGRNEQFF.

The chain is built from TRBV11-3 and TRBJ1-1, with 9 bases aligning to TRBD1. Trimming removed 4 bases from V and 6 bases from J; junction bases left unmatched: 3. Germline V gives CDR1 SGHNT, CDR2 YENEEA. This CDR3 spans 13 amino acids. The CDR3 region is CASSWDRASEAFF. The CDR3 coding sequence is TGTGCCAGCAGCTGGGACAGGGCCTCTGAAGCTTTCTTT.

V and J are TRBV25-1 and TRBJ2-4, with D possibly matching TRBD2 (7 bases). V dropped 2 bases and J dropped 5 bases, with 19 bases sitting between them. The germline V gene encodes CDR1 MGHDK and CDR2 SYGVNS. The CDR3 totals 17 residues. The CDR3, as DNA: TGTGCCAGCAGTGAAGAAGGGGCGGGGGCGATCGAAAACATTCAGTACTTC. Translating it yields CASSEEGAGAIENIQYF.

This chain links TRBV23-1 with TRBJ2-7, with 7 bases matching TRBD1. TRBV23-1 is treated as an ORF (open reading frame) with a function not yet certain. With V trimmed by 2 bases and J by 3 bases, 7 bases remained unmatched. The CDR3 is 15 residues long. The CDR3 DNA follows: TGCGCCAGCAGTCAAGCCCCGGGACAGTTCTACGAGCAGTACTTC. Protein product: CASSQAPGQFYEQYF.

The chain has TRBV5-6 and TRBJ2-1; D gene uncertain. Germline CDR1 reads SGHDT; CDR2 reads YYEEEE. The germline V and J ends were trimmed by 2 bases and 2 bases, with 8 bases remaining between them. This CDR3 has 14 amino acids. The CDR3 loop is CASSFIRAYNEQFF. The CDR3 DNA reads TGTGCCAGCAGCTTTATCCGGGCCTACAATGAGCAGTTCTTC.

The chain links TRBV9 to TRBJ2-3; a weak D match, TRBD2 (5 bases). Trimming removed 0 bases from V and 2 bases from J, with 10 bases in between. Germline values: CDR1 SGDLS, CDR2 YYNGEE. The CDR3 contains 15 residues. The CDR3 protein is CASSVASWDTDTQYF. CDR3 nucleotide sequence: TGTGCCAGCAGCGTAGCTAGCTGGGACACAGATACGCAGTATTTT.

This chain links TRBV6-2 or TRBV6-3 with TRBJ1-2; TRBD1 aligns across 9 bases. V shed 5 bases and J 4 bases; nucleotides not matched to a gene: 14. The V gene's germline CDR1 is MNHEY and CDR2 SVGEGT. The CDR3 is 17 amino acids. DNA of the CDR3: TGTGCCAGCAGTCGGGTCACAGGGGGCAGTGAGAGCTATGGCTACACCTTC. Translation gives CASSRVTGGSESYGYTF.

The chain couples TRBV4-3 to TRBJ1-5; no clear D. Per germline, CDR1 LGHNA and CDR2 YSLEER. V lost 0 bases to trimming and J lost 7 bases, with 7 bases between them. This CDR3 comprises 13 residues. In DNA, the CDR3 is TGCGCCAGCAGCCAAGAAGCGGGACAGCCCCAGCATTTT. It translates to CASSQEAGQPQHF.

CDR3: CASSLQGAGANVLTF. The CDR3 bases are TGTGCCAGTAGTCTGCAAGGGGCTGGGGCCAACGTCCTGACTTTC. The chain links TRBV19 to TRBJ2-6; maybe TRBD1 (5 bases). The CDR3 length is 15 residues. CDR1 and CDR2 (germline): LNHDA, SQIVND (reference sequence). V dropped 5 bases and J dropped 2 bases, with 10 bases sitting between them. The variable domain in full, completed from reference TRBV19 and TRBJ2-6, reads DGGITQSPKYLFRKEGQNVTLSCEQNLNHDAMYWYRQDPGQGLRLIYYSQIVNDFQKGDIAEGYSVSREKKESFPLTVTSAQKNPTAFYLCASSLQGAGANVLTFGAGSRLTVL.

The chain combines TRBV4-2 with TRBJ2-1; a weak D match, TRBD2 (6 bases). The V end lost 0 bases, the J end lost 8 bases, and 14 bases lay between the germline ends. CDR3 length: 15 amino acids. The germline V gene has CDR1 LGHNA and CDR2 YNFKEQ. CDR3 sequence reads: CASSQDGSPGDEQFF. Written as DNA, the CDR3 is TGTGCCAGCAGCCAAGACGGTAGCCCGGGGGATGAGCAGTTCTTC.

This sequence joins TRBV7-6 and TRBJ2-7; 8 bases fit TRBD2. V lost 2 bases, J lost 2 bases, and 14 bases stayed unmatched. The CDR3 runs to 18 residues. Per germline, CDR1 SGHVS and CDR2 FNYEAQ. The CDR3 nucleotides read TGTGCCAGCAGCTTACCCGCGGGGGGCGGGGGGAGACCCTACGAGCAGTACTTC. It is translated as CASSLPAGGGGRPYEQYF.